These T cell receptor beta chains were read from a single sample in a study of cytomegalovirus exposure and HLA in healthy donors. Assay used: immunoSEQ multiplex PCR; TCRdb lists only in-frame clones, some missing. The data contain some 140,000 clones, 73% of them singletons. The sequenced sample was PBMCs. The origin of the receptors is a woman aged 35 to 49 in good health and CMV-seronegative. Both conserved end residues are part of each CDR3. Clone sizes are given selectively: once, few, many, or a class where the clone is expanded.

length	size	J	V	CDR3
14	NA	TRBJ1-2	TRBV9	CASSVRDRPEGYTF
16	once	TRBJ2-5	TRBV7-3	CASSLTAGGNQETQYF
17	NA	TRBJ2-6	TRBV27	CASSLPGPPGGANVLTF
17	NA	TRBJ2-2	TRBV25-1	CASSADRSLRSTGELFF
16	NA	TRBJ1-5	TRBV15	CATSGPRDIRNQPQHF
18	NA	TRBJ2-7	TRBV5-1	CASSLVASGETPVYEQYF
13	NA	TRBJ1-6	TRBV28	CASRNDRVSPLHF
12	NA	TRBJ2-1	TRBV6-4	CASSARNNEQFF
12	NA	TRBJ1-5	TRBV14	CASSQGGRPQHF
14	NA	TRBJ2-3	TRBV7-6	CASSLGGHTDTQYF
17	NA	TRBJ2-1	TRBV6-1	CASSEALGTSGGNEQFF
15	NA	TRBJ2-3	TRBV5-1	CASSSGQISTDTQYF
14	NA	TRBJ1-2	TRBV28	CASSLEPKNYGYTF
13	NA	TRBJ1-2	TRBV7-2	CASSLSRGRGYTF
15	NA	TRBJ2-1	TRBV6-5	CASKLRESSYNEQFF
15	once	TRBJ2-3	TRBV10-3	CAISEGGGAKDTQYF
14	NA	TRBJ1-3	TRBV9	CASSAGGSGNTIYF
12	NA	TRBJ1-3	TRBV2	CASSREGYTIYF
15	NA	TRBJ1-2	TRBV11-2	CASSFTDRTNYGYTF
16	few	TRBJ1-4	TRBV5-1	CASSWGPRETNEKLFF
11	NA	TRBJ2-2	TRBV25-1	CASAVTGELFF
14	NA	TRBJ2-7	TRBV15	CATSRDRGVSEQYF
15	NA	TRBJ1-1	TRBV18	CASSPPRTGATEAFF
14	NA	TRBJ1-1	TRBV16	CASSQTGKNTEAFF
15	NA	TRBJ2-3	TRBV5-6	CASSSELAGEDTQYF